This T cell receptor beta chain was captured by sequencing in a study of cytomegalovirus exposure and HLA in healthy donors. Germline V gives CDR1 SGHRS, CDR2 YFSETQ. The CDR3 has 15 residues. Trimming stripped 6 bases from V and 3 bases from J, with 18 bases between. Nominal health characterized the donors when sampled, though unrecorded immune exposures were likely. PCR involved 60 Vbeta and 13 Jbeta primers. Clones were sequenced by immunoSEQ multiplex PCR, and TCRdb holds only the in-frame ones, with some missing. The sample consists of some 150,000 clones, more than 70% of them appearing once. V and J are TRBV5-1 and TRBJ2-5; tentatively, D is TRBD2 (6 bases). What was sequenced was PBMCs. The sequence was collected from a man over 45 in good health and CMV-seropositive. CDR3 nucleotide sequence: TGCGCCAGCATACCTTTTCTGGGGGGAGAAGAGACCCAGTACTTC. It specifies CASIPFLGGEETQYF.